The present T cell receptor (beta chain) was sequenced within a study of blood T cell repertoires in COVID-19. Across the whole study: Sites in the United States, Italy and Spain provided acute and convalescent COVID-19 samples.

Original data processing: Quantification of nucleated cells was approximated via reference gene primer amplification. Profiled with immunoSEQ multiplex PCR; TCRdb holds only in-frame clones, not every one. V and J calls and clone size are as listed in that table; D and trimming were resolved from the DNA. The sample yields 65,000 or so clones, around nine tenths seen once. The specimen was peripheral blood. The origin of this receptor is a man between 60 and 75 years old with acute or convalescent COVID-19.

In nucleotides, the CDR3 is TGTGCCAGCAGCCAACAGGGAACGGGCGAGCAGTACTTC. Amino acid sequence: CASSQQGTGEQYF. V and J are TRBV7-6 and TRBJ2-7; possible D gene TRBD1, 6 bases. The CDR3 loop spans 13 amino acids. Germline V lookup: CDR1 SGHVS, CDR2 FNYEAQ. V dropped 5 bases and J dropped 6 bases, with 14 bases sitting between them. The whole variable domain, remainder taken from reference TRBV7-6 and TRBJ2-7, is GAGVSQSPRYKVTKRGQDVALRCDPISGHVSLYWYRQALGQGPEFLTYFNYEAQQDKSGLPNDRFSAERPEGSISTLTIQRTEQRDSAMYRCASSQQGTGEQYFGPGTRLTVT.